This TCR beta chain was identified in a study of T cells in women clearing cervical HPV infection (dated by TCRdb to 2016 to 2018). Notes on the research overall: The cases were around 23 women with histologically confirmed HPV16-related CIN3 or worse, and 2 of those women had invasive cancers. For cases, the median interval between lesion detection and blood sampling was more than 130 days, with an interquartile range of roughly 85 to 220 days. The approximately 23 controls were women who cleared a single incident HPV16 infection within 12 months without developing precancer or cancer. A median age of around 30 years was observed in cases versus 38 to 40 in controls, and no significant differences in baseline characteristics were found. In the parent cohort, around 10,000 women aged 18 or older were enrolled in Guanacaste, Costa Rica, during 1993 to 1994 and were followed for seven years. Five blinded duplicates per group were added as quality controls, giving around 60 samples: 50 or so participants and approximately ten replicates. An exploratory proof-of-principle case-control study, nested within the Guanacaste HPV Natural History Study in Costa Rica, was conducted to compare TCR repertoires across cervical HPV16 outcomes. Because only a few women had HLA typing data, the possibility that HLA type acted as a confounder could not be ruled out. Blood from cases was collected at the visit where the lesion was first found, while blood from controls was collected once the infection could no longer be detected. Cases and controls were matched on year of sample collection and on age within five years. What the authors observed across the whole study: Because the number of T cells in each sample was unknown, differences in richness could reflect differing T-cell content rather than repertoire biology. The cross-sectional design could not show whether the associations came before the infection or were a result of it, and neither effector/memory subsets nor HPV-specific T cells were isolated. Random forest classifiers combining richness and V gene abundances distinguished cases from controls with an estimated AUC of roughly 0.8. Across sequencing depths, CIN3+ cases showed significantly higher TCR repertoire richness than controls, but evenness did not differ between the groups. TRBV6-7 relative abundance was lower in cases than in controls (roughly 0.12% versus 0.17%; Bonferroni P = 0.0008).

Remarks on this clone: Its antigen remains undetermined. The read falls 3 residues short of the CDR3 end, and the missing part is taken from the germline J gene.

Every participant had a single incident cervical HPV16 infection, and women with prevalent HPV16 infections were excluded. Cervical HPV DNA was detected by MY09/MY11 PCR and genotyped by dot-blot hybridization. Roughly 16 mL of heparinized blood were centrifuged, and the buffy coat was split into aliquots, frozen at -30 degrees C, and then kept at -80 degrees C. Genomic DNA was extracted from buffy coat specimens using QIAGEN kits. TCR beta CDR3 regions were amplified by multiplex PCR using the immunoSEQ assay from an average of 1200 ng genomic DNA per sample. The assay corrected primer bias using a complete synthetic TCR repertoire to establish an amplification baseline. The amplicons were sequenced using the Illumina platform. Under the source paper's analysis protocol: Sequences were error-corrected by clustering with frequency ratios and a modified nearest-neighbor algorithm, then analyzed in the immunoSEQ Analyzer with IMGT gene definitions. At each rarefaction depth, TCR richness and evenness were averaged across 20 rarefaction repeats, and samples with fewer sequences than that depth were excluded. Wilcoxon rank sum tests with FDR correction were used to compare V, D and J gene relative abundances between the groups. For the blinded duplicates, the intraclass correlation was over 95% for TCR richness and averaged 76.4% across 66 gene segments. TCRdb retrieved this table from immuneACCESS and kept in-frame rearrangements only. Not all clones are present; in checked studies, unresolved V genes account for under half, and no reason is known for the remainder. D and trimming come from the DNA, and the V and J calls and clone size come from that table. The sample's table lists a count of tens of thousands of clones. Clones ranked in the top ten supply approximately 1.3% of the sample.

From V the trimming removes 7 bases and from J it removes 0 bases, while the gene matches leave 7 bases of the junction unaccounted for. The cysteine opens and the phenylalanine closes a CDR3 of 15 amino acids. Part of the CDR3 DNA is given, 36 bases translated from base 1. The germline V gene encodes CDR1 SGHDT and CDR2 YYEEEE. The TCR comes from a woman aged 18 to 69 with a cervical HPV16 infection that either progressed to CIN3+ or cleared (not recorded which). The sample was blood buffy coat. In this chain, TRBV5-6 is recombined with TRBJ2-5; a stretch of 9 junction bases matches TRBD2. This receptor has the CDR3 CASWVTSGYQETQYF. Partial CDR3 DNA: TGTGCCAGCTGGGTCACTAGCGGGTACCAAGAGACC.